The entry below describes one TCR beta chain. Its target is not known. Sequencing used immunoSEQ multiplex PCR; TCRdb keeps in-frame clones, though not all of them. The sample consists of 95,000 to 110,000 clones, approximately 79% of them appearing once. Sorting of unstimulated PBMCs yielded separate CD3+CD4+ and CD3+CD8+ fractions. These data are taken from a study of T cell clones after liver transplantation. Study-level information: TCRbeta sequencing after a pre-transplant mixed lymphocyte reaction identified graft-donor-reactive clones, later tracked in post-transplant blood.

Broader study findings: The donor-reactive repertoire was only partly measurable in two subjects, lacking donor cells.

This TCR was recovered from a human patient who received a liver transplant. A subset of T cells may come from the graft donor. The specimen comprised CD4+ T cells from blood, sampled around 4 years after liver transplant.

The CDR3 region is CASSAPSGTLAEQYF. In DNA, the CDR3 is TGTGCCAGCAGTGCCCCTAGCGGGACTCTAGCCGAGCAGTACTTC. The chain links TRBV5-4 to TRBJ2-7; 9 positions match TRBD2. Germline V lookup: CDR1 SGHNT, CDR2 YYREEE (reference sequence). Trimming at V came to 5 bases and at J to 6 bases, leaving 12 bases not matched to a gene. The CDR3 loop spans 15 amino acids.